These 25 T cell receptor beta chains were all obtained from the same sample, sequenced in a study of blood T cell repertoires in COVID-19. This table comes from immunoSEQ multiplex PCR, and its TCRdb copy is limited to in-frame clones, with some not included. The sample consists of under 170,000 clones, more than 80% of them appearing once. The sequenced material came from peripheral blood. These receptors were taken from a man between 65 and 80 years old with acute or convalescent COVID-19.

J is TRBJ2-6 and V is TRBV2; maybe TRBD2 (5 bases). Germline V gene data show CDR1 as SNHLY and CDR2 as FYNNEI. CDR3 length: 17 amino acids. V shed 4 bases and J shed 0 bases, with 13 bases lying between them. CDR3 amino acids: CASSVRASSSGANVLTF. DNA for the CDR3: TGTGCCAGCAGTGTGAGGGCTTCTTCCTCTGGGGCCAACGTCCTGACTTTC.

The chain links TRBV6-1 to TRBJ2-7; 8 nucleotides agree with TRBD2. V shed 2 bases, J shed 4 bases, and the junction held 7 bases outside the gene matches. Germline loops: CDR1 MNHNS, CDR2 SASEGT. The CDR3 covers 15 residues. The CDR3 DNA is TGTGCCAGCAGTGAAACCCCGGGAGGGATGTACGAGCAGTACTTC. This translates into CASSETPGGMYEQYF.

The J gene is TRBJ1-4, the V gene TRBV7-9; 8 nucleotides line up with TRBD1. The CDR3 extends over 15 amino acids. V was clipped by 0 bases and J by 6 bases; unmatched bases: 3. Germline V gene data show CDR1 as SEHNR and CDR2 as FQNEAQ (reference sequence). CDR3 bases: TGTGCCAGCAGCTTAGCGGACAGGGTGGATGAAAAACTGTTTTTT. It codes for CASSLADRVDEKLFF.

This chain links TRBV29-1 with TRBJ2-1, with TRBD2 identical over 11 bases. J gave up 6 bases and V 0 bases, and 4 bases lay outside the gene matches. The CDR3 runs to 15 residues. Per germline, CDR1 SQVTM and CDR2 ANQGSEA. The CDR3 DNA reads TGCAGCGTTGAAGAGGGTAGCGGGGGGGTCAATGAGCAGTTCTTC. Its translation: CSVEEGSGGVNEQFF.

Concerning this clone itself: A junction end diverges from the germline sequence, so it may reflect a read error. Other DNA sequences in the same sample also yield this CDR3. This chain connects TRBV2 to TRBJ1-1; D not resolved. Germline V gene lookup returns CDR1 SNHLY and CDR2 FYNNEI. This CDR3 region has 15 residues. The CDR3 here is CASRLAARENTEAFF. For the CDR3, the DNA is TGTGCCAGCAGGTTGGCAGCTCGGGAGAACACTGAGGCTTTCTTT. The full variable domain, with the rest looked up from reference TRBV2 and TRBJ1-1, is EPEVTQTPSHQVTQMGQEVILRCVPISNHLYFYWYRQILGQKVEFLVSFYNNEISEKSEIFDDQFSVERPDGSNFTLKIRSTKLEDSAMYFCASRLAARENTEAFFGQGTRLTVV.

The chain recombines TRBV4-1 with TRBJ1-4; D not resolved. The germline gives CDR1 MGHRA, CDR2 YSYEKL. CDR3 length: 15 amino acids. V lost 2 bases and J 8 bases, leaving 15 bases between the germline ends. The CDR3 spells CASSQFEGESEKLFF. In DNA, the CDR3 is TGCGCCAGCAGCCAATTCGAGGGAGAAAGCGAAAAACTGTTTTTT.

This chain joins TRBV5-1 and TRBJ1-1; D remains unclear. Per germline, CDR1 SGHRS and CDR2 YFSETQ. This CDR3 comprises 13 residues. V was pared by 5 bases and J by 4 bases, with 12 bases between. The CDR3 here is CASRRPQSTEAFF. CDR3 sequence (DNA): TGCGCCAGCAGAAGACCACAGAGCACTGAAGCTTTCTTT.

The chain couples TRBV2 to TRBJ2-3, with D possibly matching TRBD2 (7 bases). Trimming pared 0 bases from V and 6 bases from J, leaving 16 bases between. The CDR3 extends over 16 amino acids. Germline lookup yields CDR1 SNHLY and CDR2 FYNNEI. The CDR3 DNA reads TGTGCCAGCAGTGAAGCGCGGGGGCCAAGGGATGATACGCAGTATTTT. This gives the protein CASSEARGPRDDTQYF.

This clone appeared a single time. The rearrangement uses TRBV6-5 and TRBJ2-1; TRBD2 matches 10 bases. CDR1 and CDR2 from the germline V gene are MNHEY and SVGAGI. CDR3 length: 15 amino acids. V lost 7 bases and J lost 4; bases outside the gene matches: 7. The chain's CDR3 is CASMDLAGAYNEQFF. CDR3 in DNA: TGTGCCAGCATGGACCTAGCGGGGGCTTACAATGAGCAGTTCTTC.

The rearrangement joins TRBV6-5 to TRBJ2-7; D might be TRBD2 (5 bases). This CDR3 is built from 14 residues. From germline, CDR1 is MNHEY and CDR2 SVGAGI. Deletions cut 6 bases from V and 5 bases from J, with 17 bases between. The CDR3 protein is CASSFTPSGNEQYF. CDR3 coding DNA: TGTGCCAGCAGCTTTACTCCCTCGGGGAACGAGCAGTACTTC.

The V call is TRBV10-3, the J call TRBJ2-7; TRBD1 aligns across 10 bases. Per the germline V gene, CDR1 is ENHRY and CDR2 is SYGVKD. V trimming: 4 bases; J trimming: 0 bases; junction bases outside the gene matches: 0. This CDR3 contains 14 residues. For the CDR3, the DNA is TGTGCCATCAGTGGGACAGGGGGCTCCTACGAGCAGTACTTC. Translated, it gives CAISGTGGSYEQYF.

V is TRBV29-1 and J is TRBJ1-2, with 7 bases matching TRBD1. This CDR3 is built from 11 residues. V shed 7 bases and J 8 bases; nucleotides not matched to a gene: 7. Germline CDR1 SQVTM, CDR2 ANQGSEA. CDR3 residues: CSGLRGSGYTF. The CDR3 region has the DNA TGCAGCGGTCTCAGGGGGAGCGGCTACACCTTC.

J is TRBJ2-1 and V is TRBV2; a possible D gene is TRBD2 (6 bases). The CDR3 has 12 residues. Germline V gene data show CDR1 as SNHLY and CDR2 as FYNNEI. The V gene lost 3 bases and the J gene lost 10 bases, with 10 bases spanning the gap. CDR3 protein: CASSDGSSEQFF. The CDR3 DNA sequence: TGTGCCAGCAGTGACGGGAGTAGCGAGCAGTTCTTC.

The chain's CDR3 is CASSWGGRTEAFF. The CDR3 DNA reads as TGTGCCAGCAGCTGGGGGGGTCGGACTGAAGCTTTCTTT. The chain employs TRBV27 and TRBJ1-1; D perhaps matches TRBD1 (5 bases). The CDR3 consists of 13 residues. Trimming took 6 bases from V and 5 from J, leaving 13 bases between them. The V gene's germline CDR1 is MNHEY and CDR2 SMNVEV (reference sequence).

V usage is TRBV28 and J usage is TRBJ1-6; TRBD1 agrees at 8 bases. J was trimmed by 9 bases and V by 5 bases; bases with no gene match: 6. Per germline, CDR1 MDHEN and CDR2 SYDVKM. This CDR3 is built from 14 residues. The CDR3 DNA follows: TGTGCCAGCAGTAGCCTGACAGGGGTTTCACCCCTCCACTTT. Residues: CASSSLTGVSPLHF.

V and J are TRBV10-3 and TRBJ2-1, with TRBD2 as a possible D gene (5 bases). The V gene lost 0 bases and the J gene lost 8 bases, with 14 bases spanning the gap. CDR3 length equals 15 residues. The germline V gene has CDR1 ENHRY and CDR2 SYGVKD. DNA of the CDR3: TGTGCCATCAGTGAGTCCCTCGGACTTATGCATGAGCAGTTCTTC. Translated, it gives CAISESLGLMHEQFF.

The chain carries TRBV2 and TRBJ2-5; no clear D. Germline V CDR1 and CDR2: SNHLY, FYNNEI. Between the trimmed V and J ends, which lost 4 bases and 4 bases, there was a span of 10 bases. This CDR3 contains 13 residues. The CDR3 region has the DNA TGTGCCAGCAGTGGCGGCACCGGAGAGACCCAGTACTTC. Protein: CASSGGTGETQYF.

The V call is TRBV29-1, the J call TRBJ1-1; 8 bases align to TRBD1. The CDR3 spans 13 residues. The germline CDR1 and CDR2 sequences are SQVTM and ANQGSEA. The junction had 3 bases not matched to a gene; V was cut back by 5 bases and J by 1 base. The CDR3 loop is CSVQGARNTEAFF. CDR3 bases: TGCAGCGTTCAGGGGGCTAGGAACACTGAAGCTTTCTTT.

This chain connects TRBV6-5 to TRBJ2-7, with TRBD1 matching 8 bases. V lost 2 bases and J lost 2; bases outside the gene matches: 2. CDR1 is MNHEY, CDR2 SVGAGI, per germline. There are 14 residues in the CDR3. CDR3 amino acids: CASSYRDRTYEQYF. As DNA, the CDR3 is TGTGCCAGCAGTTACCGGGACAGGACCTACGAGCAGTACTTC.

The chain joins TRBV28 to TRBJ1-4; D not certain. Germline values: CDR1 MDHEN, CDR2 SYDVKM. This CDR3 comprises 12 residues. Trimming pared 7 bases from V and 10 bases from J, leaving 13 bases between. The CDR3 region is CASTQTSRKLFF. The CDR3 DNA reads TGTGCCAGCACACAAACCTCCCGAAAACTGTTTTTT.

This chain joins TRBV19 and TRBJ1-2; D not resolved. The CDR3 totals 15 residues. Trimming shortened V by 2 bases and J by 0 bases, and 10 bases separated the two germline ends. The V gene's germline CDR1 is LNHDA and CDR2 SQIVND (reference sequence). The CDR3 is CASSITNLANYGYTF. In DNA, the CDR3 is TGTGCCAGTAGTATAACCAACCTAGCTAACTATGGCTACACCTTC. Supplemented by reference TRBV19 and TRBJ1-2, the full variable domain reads DGGITQSPKYLFRKEGQNVTLSCEQNLNHDAMYWYRQDPGQGLRLIYYSQIVNDFQKGDIAEGYSVSREKKESFPLTVTSAQKNPTAFYLCASSITNLANYGYTFGSGTRLTVV.

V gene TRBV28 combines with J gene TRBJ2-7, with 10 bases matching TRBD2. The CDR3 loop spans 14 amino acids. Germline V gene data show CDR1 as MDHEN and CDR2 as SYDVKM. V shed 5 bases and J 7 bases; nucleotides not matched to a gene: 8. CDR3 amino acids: CASSSGGGVREQYF. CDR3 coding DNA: TGTGCCAGCAGTAGCGGGGGGGGAGTGAGGGAGCAGTACTTC.

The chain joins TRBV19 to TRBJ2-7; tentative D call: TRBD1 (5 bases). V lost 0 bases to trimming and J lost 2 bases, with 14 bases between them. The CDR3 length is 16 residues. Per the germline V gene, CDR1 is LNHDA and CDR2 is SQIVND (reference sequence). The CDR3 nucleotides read TGTGCCAGTAGTATAGAACCCGACAGCCCACCCTACGAGCAGTACTTC. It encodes CASSIEPDSPPYEQYF.

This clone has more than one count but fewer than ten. In DNA form, the CDR3 reads TGTGCCAGCAGCCCCAGGGGTGCAGCTGAAGCTTTCTTT. Its protein product is CASSPRGAAEAFF. The J gene is TRBJ1-1, the V gene TRBV28, with a tentative D call TRBD1 (6 bases). The length of the CDR3 is 13 residues. Germline V CDR1 and CDR2: MDHEN, SYDVKM. Trimming shortened V by 6 bases and J by 6 bases, and 14 bases separated the two germline ends. The complete variable domain, with remaining parts taken from reference TRBV28 and TRBJ1-1, reads DVKVTQSSRYLVKRTGEKVFLECVQDMDHENMFWYRQDPGLGLRLIYFSYDVKMKEKGDIPEGYSVSREKKERFSLILESASTNQTSMYLCASSPRGAAEAFFGQGTRLTVV.

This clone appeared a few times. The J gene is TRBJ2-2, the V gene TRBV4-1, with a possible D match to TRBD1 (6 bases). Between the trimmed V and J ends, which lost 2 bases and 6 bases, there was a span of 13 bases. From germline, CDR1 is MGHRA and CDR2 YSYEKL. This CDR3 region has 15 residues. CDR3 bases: TGCGCCAGCAGCCAACTACAGGGCTGGGCCGGGGAGCTGTTTTTT. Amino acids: CASSQLQGWAGELFF.